This T cell receptor beta chain was observed in a study of CD8 T cells in Susac syndrome. Trimming took off 2 bases at V and 0 bases at J, with 10 bases between the two ends. The germline gives CDR1 MNHEY, CDR2 SVGAGI. This CDR3 is 15 amino acids long. In blood CD8+ and CD4+ T cells, TCR beta underwent sequencing. Reverse transcription used 0.5 to 1 ug RNA and random hexamers. An immunoSEQ multiplex PCR amplified TCR beta CDR3 over 54 Vbeta and 13 Jbeta. TCRdb re-called the immunoSEQ multiplex PCR reads through MiXCR, storing one row per CDR3 protein. The sample lists roughly 120,000 distinct CDR3 sequences; approximately 96% were seen once.

The receptor was derived from a human donor in good health. Sequencing was done on a sample of CD4+ T cells from PBMCs. The chain uses TRBV6-5 and TRBJ1-2, with D hard to call. The CDR3 DNA reads TGTGCCAGCAGTTACCGGCAGACCGCTAACTATGGCTACACCTTC. Translation gives CASSYRQTANYGYTF.